Shown below are 10 T cell receptor beta chains from a single sample sequenced in a study of blood T cell repertoires in COVID-19. Profiling relied on immunoSEQ multiplex PCR, and the TCRdb table lists in-frame clones only, not all of them. The repertoire consists of fewer than 150,000 clones, with under 90% occurring once and the leading ten covering 6% to 7.5%. The sequencing input was peripheral blood. The origin of the receptors is a human donor in a cohort sampled during active COVID-19.

This chain links TRBV3-1 (or the pseudogene TRBV3-2) with TRBJ2-1; D possibly corresponds to TRBD1 (5 bases). CDR3 length: 14 residues. Trimming pared 6 bases from V and 8 bases from J, leaving 17 bases between. CDR1 is LGHDT and CDR2 is YNNKEL in the germline V gene (reference sequence). CDR3 amino acids: CASSSTGPLHEQFF. Here the CDR3 DNA reads TGTGCCAGCAGTTCCACAGGTCCCCTACATGAGCAGTTCTTC.

The V and J genes are TRBV7-2 and TRBJ2-3, with TRBD1 matching 8 bases. This CDR3 is 15 amino acids long. Trimming cost V 4 bases and J 1 base; bases outside gene matches: 4. CDR1 is SGHTA, CDR2 FQGNSA, per germline. The CDR3 protein is CASSSRTGRTDTQYF. CDR3 sequence (DNA): TGTGCCAGCAGCTCCCGGACAGGGCGCACAGATACGCAGTATTTT.

This sequence joins TRBV7-9 and TRBJ2-3; D possibly corresponds to TRBD1 (6 bases). The CDR3 consists of 15 residues. V lost 7 bases and J lost 2, with 16 bases in between. Germline V gene data show CDR1 as SEHNR and CDR2 as FQNEAQ (reference sequence). CDR3: CASNLIGDTTDTQYF. The DNA of the CDR3 is TGTGCCAGCAACCTTATTGGGGACACCACAGATACGCAGTATTTT.

This chain uses TRBV5-6 with TRBJ2-7; 9 bases line up with TRBD1. This CDR3 spans 14 amino acids. J gave up 5 bases and V 6 bases, and 9 bases lay outside the gene matches. CDR1 and CDR2 (germline): SGHDT, YYEEEE. The CDR3 sequence is CASTGTGGVHEQYF. CDR3 sequence (DNA): TGTGCCAGCACCGGCACAGGGGGCGTCCACGAGCAGTACTTC.

This chain uses TRBV7-2 with TRBJ2-2; D perhaps matches TRBD2 (6 bases). The CDR3 is made up of 17 amino acids. Germline V gene sequence: CDR1 SGHTA, CDR2 FQGNSA. The V end was cut by 0 bases, the J end by 3 bases, with 14 bases between. This chain's CDR3 is CASSLALGGRHTGELFF. Here the CDR3 DNA reads TGTGCCAGCAGCTTAGCGCTGGGGGGTCGGCACACCGGGGAGCTGTTTTTT.

Remarks on this clone: The identical CDR3 is also encoded by other nucleotide sequences in the sample. The gene calls are TRBV5-1 and TRBJ2-5, with D tentatively TRBD2 (6 bases). V lost 0 bases and J 4 bases, leaving 10 bases between the germline ends. The CDR3 consists of 14 residues. Germline V gives CDR1 SGHRS, CDR2 YFSETQ. CDR3 in DNA: TGCGCCAGCAGCTTGGGCGTGGGAGGAGAGACCCAGTACTTC. Translation: CASSLGVGGETQYF.

This clone has a count of ten or more. V is TRBV11-2 and J is TRBJ2-7; possible D gene TRBD2, 5 bases. CDR1 SGHAT and CDR2 FQNNGV come from the germline V gene. The CDR3 is 16 amino acids. Trimming stripped 4 bases from V and 0 bases from J, with 16 bases between. CDR3 DNA: TGTGCCAGCAGCTCCCTAAGGAGCGGTCGCTCCTACGAGCAGTACTTC. Encoded protein: CASSSLRSGRSYEQYF.

The V gene is TRBV7-9, the J gene TRBJ2-7, with D maybe TRBD2 (5 bases). The CDR3 extends over 12 amino acids. CDR1 is SEHNR and CDR2 is FQNEAQ in the germline V gene (reference sequence). V was pared by 5 bases and J by 4 bases, with 9 bases between. The CDR3 loop is CASSPERYEQYF. For the CDR3, the DNA is TGTGCCAGCAGCCCGGAGCGGTACGAGCAGTACTTC.

V usage is TRBV7-2 and J usage is TRBJ1-3; D call uncertain. V was pared by 0 bases and J by 0 bases, with 15 bases between. CDR1 is SGHTA, CDR2 FQGNSA, per germline. This CDR3 is 18 amino acids long. The CDR3 sequence is CASSLASASYGSGNTIYF. Here the CDR3 DNA reads TGTGCCAGCAGCTTAGCCTCTGCGAGCTACGGCTCTGGAAACACCATATATTTT. The full variable domain, its missing parts supplied by reference TRBV7-2 and TRBJ1-3, is GAGVSQSPSNKVTEKGKDVELRCDPISGHTALYWYRQSLGQGLEFLIYFQGNSAPDKSGLPSDRFSAERTGGSVSTLTIQRTQQEDSAVYLCASSLASASYGSGNTIYFGEGSWLTVV.

This clone was counted only a few times. This same CDR3 is encoded by further DNA sequences in the sample. The chain is built from TRBV7-2 and TRBJ1-2; D gene ambiguous. The CDR3 totals 13 residues. Per the germline V gene, CDR1 is SGHTA and CDR2 is FQGNSA. V lost 1 base, J lost 5 bases, and 8 bases lay in between. Here the CDR3 reads CASSLVGGYGYTF. For the CDR3, the DNA is TGTGCCAGCAGCTTAGTGGGCGGGTATGGCTACACCTTC. The variable domain in full, with the rest retrieved from reference TRBV7-2 and TRBJ1-2, is GAGVSQSPSNKVTEKGKDVELRCDPISGHTALYWYRQSLGQGLEFLIYFQGNSAPDKSGLPSDRFSAERTGGSVSTLTIQRTQQEDSAVYLCASSLVGGYGYTFGSGTRLTVV.